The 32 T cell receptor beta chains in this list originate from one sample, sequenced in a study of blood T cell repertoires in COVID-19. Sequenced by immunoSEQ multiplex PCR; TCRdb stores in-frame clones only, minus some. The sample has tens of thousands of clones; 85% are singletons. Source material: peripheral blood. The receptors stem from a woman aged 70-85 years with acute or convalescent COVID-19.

CDR3: CASSAWTSGKYEQYV. The CDR3 DNA follows: TGTGCCAGCAGTGCCTGGACTAGCGGGAAATACGAGCAGTACGTC. The chain joins TRBV6-2 or TRBV6-3 to TRBJ2-7; TRBD2 matches 12 bases. CDR1 and CDR2 (germline): MNHEY, SVGEGT. This CDR3 comprises 15 residues. Trimming took 5 bases from V and 4 from J; bases not matched to a gene: 6.

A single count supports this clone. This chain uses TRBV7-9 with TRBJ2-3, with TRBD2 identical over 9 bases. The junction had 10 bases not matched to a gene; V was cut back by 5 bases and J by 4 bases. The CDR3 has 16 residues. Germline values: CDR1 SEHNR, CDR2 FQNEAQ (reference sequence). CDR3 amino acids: CASSSSGSGRADTQYF. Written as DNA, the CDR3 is TGTGCCAGCAGCAGTAGCGGGAGTGGTAGGGCAGATACGCAGTATTTT.

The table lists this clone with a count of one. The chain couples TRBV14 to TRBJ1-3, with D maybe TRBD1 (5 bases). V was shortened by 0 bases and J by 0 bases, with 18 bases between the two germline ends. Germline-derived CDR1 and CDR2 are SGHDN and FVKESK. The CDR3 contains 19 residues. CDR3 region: CASSQDMVRGWSSGNTIYF. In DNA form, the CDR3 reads TGTGCCAGCAGCCAAGATATGGTGCGGGGCTGGAGCTCTGGAAACACCATATATTTT.

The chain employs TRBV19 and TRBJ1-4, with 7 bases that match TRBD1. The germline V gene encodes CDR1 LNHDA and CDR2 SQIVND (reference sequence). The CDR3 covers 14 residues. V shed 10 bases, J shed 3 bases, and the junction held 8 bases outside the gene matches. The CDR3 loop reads CATRAGTANEKLFF. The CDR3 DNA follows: TGTGCCACCAGGGCGGGGACAGCTAATGAAAAACTGTTTTTT.

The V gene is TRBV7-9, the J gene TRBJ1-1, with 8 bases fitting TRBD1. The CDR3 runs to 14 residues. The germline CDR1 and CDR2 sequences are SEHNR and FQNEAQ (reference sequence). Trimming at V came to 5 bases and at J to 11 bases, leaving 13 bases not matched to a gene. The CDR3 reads CASSQAGGTLVAFF. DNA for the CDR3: TGTGCCAGCAGCCAGGCAGGGGGCACCTTGGTTGCTTTCTTT.

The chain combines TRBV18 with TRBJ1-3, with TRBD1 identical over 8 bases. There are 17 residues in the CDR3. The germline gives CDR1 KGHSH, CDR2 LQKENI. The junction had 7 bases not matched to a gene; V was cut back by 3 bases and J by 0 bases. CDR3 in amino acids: CASSPQAGGPSGNTIYF. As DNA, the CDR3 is TGTGCCAGCTCACCCCAGGCAGGGGGCCCCTCTGGAAACACCATATATTTT.

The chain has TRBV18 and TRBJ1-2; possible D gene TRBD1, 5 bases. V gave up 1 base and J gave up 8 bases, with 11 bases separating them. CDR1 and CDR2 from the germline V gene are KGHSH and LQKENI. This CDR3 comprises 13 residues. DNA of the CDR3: TGTGCCAGCTCACCACGGGCAGGGCACGGCTACACCTTC. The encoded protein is CASSPRAGHGYTF.

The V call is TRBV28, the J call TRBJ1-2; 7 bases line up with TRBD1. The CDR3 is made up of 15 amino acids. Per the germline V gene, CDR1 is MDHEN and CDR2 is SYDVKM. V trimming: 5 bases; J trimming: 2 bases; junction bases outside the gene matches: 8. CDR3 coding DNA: TGTGCCAGCAGTGCCAGGGGGATGGGCAACTATGGCTACACCTTC. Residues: CASSARGMGNYGYTF.

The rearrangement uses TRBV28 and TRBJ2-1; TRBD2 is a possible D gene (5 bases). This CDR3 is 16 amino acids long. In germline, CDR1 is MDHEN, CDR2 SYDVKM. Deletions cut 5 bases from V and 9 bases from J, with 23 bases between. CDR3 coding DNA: TGTGCCAGCAGTCGGCATCTGGCCGGGGAGAGGAGTGAGCAGTTCTTC. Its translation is CASSRHLAGERSEQFF.

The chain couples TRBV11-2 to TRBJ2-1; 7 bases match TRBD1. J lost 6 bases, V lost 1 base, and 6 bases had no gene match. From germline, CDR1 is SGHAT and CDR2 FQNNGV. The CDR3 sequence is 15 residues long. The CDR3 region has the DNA TGTGCCAGCAGCTTAGTGCAGCACAGGGGCAATGAGCAGTTCTTC. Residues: CASSLVQHRGNEQFF.

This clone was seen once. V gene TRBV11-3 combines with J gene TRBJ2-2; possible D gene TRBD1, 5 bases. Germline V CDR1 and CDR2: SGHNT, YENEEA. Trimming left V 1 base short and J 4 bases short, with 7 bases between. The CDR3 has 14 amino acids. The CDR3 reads CASSLGQGTGELFF. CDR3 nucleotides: TGTGCCAGCAGCTTAGGGCAGGGCACCGGGGAGCTGTTTTTT.

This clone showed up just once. The CDR3 spells CASSPLGRGDNQPQHF. For the CDR3, the DNA is TGTGCCAGCAGTCCCCTCGGCAGGGGCGACAATCAGCCCCAGCATTTT. V usage is TRBV28 and J usage is TRBJ1-5; the D gene is possibly TRBD1 (6 bases). There are 16 residues in the CDR3. The V and J ends lost 5 bases and 3 bases respectively, with 17 bases between them. The germline CDR1 and CDR2 sequences are MDHEN and SYDVKM.

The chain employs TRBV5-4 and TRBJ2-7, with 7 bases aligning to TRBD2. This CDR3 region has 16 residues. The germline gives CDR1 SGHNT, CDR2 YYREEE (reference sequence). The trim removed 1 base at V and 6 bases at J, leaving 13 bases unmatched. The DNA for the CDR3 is TGTGCCAGCAGCTTGAAATGCGGTGGGAGGGCCCGCGAGCAGTACGTC. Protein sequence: CASSLKCGGRAREQYV.

This CDR3 reads CASSPRDRQKNEQFF. CDR3 bases: TGTGCCAGCTCACCACGCGACAGACAAAAAAATGAGCAGTTCTTC. V gene TRBV18 combines with J gene TRBJ2-1; D might be TRBD1 (5 bases). V shed 1 base and J shed 7 bases, with 14 bases lying between them. The length of the CDR3 is 15 residues. Germline CDR1 KGHSH, CDR2 LQKENI.

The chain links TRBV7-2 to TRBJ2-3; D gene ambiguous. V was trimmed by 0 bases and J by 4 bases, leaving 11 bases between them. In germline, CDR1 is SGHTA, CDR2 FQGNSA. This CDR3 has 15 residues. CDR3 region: CASSLAPGEADTQYF. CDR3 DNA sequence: TGTGCCAGCAGCTTAGCCCCTGGAGAGGCAGATACGCAGTATTTT.

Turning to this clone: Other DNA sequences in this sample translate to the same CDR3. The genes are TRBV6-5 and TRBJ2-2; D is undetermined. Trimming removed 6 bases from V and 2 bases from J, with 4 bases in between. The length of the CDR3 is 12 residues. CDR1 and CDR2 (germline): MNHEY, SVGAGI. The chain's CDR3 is CASSSNTGELFF. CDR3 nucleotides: TGTGCCAGCAGCTCTAACACCGGGGAGCTGTTTTTT.

CDR3 sequence (DNA): TGTGCCAGCACCTTATCGACGGCGGGGAAGTCCACAGATACGCAGTATTTT. Residues: CASTLSTAGKSTDTQYF. The rearrangement uses TRBV28 and TRBJ2-3; possible D gene TRBD2, 6 bases. CDR3 length equals 17 residues. Germline V lookup: CDR1 MDHEN, CDR2 SYDVKM. Trimming cost V 7 bases and J 2 bases, with 22 bases left between them.

This CDR3 reads CASTGLGSGEGGYTF. The CDR3, as DNA: TGTGCCAGCACCGGCCTAGGATCGGGTGAGGGAGGCTACACCTTC. V is TRBV27 and J is TRBJ1-2; D uncertain. The germline CDR1 and CDR2 sequences are MNHEY and SMNVEV (reference sequence). The CDR3 runs 15 residues. V was clipped by 7 bases and J by 8 bases, with 23 bases between them.

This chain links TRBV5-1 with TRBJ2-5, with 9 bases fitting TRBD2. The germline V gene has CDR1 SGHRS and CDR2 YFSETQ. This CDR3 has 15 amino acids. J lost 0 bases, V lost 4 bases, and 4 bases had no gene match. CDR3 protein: CASSRQRGDQETQYF. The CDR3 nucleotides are TGCGCCAGCAGCAGGCAGCGGGGGGACCAAGAGACCCAGTACTTC.

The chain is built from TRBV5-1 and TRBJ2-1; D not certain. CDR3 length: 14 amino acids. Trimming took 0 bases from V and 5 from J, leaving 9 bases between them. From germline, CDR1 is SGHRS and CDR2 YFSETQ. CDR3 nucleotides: TGCGCCAGCAGCTTGGTTTACGAGAACAATGAGCAGTTCTTC. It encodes CASSLVYENNEQFF.

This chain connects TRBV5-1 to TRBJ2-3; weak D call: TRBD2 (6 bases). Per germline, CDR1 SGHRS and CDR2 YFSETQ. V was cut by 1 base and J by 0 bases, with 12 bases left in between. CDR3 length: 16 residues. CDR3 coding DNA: TGCGCCAGCAGCTTGCAACTAGCCCCCAGCACAGATACGCAGTATTTT. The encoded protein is CASSLQLAPSTDTQYF.

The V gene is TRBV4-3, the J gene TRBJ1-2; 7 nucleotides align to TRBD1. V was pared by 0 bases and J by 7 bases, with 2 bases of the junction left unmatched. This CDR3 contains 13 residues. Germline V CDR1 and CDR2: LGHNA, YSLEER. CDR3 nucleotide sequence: TGCGCCAGCAGCCAAGACAGGGGGGCTGGCTACACCTTC. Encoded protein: CASSQDRGAGYTF.

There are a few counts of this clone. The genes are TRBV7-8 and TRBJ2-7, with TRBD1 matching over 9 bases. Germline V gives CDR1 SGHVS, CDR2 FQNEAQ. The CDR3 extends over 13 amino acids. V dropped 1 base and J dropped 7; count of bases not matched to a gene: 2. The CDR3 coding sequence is TGTGCCAGCAGCTTAGTGGGACAGGGAGAGCAGTACGTC. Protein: CASSLVGQGEQYV.

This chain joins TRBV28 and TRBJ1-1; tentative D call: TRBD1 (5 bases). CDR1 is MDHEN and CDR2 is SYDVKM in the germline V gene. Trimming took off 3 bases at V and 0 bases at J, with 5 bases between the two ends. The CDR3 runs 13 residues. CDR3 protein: CASSLTVNTEAFF. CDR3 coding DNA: TGTGCCAGCAGTTTGACAGTGAACACTGAAGCTTTCTTT.

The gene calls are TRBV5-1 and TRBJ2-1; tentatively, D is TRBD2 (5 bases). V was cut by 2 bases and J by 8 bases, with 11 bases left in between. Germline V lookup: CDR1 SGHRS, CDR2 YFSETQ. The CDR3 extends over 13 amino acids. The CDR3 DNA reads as TGCGCCAGCAGCTTCGGGGTATTAGATGAGCAGTTCTTC. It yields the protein CASSFGVLDEQFF.

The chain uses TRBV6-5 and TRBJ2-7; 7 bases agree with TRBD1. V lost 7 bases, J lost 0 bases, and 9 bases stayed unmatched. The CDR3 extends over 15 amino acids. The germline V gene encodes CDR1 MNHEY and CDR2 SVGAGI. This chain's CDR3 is CASTLEQGSSYEQYV. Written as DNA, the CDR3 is TGTGCCAGCACTCTCGAACAGGGGTCCTCCTACGAGCAGTACGTC.

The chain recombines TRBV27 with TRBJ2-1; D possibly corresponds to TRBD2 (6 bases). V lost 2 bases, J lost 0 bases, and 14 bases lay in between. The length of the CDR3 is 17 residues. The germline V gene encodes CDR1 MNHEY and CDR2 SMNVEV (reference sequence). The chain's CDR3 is CASSLERPGLSYNEQFF. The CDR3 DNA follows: TGTGCCAGCAGTTTAGAGAGACCGGGACTCTCCTACAATGAGCAGTTCTTC.

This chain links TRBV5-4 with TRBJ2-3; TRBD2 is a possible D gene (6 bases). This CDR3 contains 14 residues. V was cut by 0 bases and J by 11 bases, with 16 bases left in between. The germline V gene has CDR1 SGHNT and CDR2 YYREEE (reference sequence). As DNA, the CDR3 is TGTGCCAGCAGCTTGGATGCGGGACCGGTTGGGCAGTATTTT. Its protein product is CASSLDAGPVGQYF.

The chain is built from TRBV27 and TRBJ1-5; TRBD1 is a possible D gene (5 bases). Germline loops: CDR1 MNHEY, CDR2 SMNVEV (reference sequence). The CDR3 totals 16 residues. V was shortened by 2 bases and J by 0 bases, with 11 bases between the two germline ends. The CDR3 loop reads CASSLGADLSNQPQHF. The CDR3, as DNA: TGTGCCAGCAGTTTAGGGGCAGACCTTAGCAATCAGCCCCAGCATTTT.

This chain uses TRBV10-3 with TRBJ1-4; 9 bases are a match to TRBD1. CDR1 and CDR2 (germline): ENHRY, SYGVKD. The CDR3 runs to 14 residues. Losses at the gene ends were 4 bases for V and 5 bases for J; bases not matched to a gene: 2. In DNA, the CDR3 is TGTGCCATCAGTGTAGGGACAGGGAATGAAAAACTGTTTTTT. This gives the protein CAISVGTGNEKLFF.

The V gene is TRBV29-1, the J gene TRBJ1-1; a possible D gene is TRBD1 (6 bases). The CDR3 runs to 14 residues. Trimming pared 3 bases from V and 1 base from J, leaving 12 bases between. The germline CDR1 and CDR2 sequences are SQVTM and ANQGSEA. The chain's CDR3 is CSVDRGGENTEAFF. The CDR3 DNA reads TGCAGCGTTGACAGGGGAGGGGAGAACACTGAAGCTTTCTTT.

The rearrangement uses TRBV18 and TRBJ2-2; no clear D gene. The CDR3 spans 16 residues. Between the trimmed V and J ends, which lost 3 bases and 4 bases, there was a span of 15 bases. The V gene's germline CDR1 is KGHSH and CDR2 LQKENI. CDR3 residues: CASSPIGTESTGELFF. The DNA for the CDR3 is TGTGCCAGCTCACCGATCGGCACAGAAAGCACCGGGGAGCTGTTTTTT.